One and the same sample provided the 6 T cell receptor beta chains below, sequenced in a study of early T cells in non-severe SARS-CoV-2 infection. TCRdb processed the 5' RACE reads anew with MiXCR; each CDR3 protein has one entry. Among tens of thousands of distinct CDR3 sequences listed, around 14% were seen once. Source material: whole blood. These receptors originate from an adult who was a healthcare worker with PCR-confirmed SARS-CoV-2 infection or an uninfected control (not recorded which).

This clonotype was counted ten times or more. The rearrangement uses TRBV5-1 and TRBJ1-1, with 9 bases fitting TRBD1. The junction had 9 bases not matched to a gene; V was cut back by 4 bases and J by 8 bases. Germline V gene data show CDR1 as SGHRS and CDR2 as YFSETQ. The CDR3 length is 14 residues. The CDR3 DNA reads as TGCGCCAGCAGCGTGGGGACAGGGTTCAGCGAAGCTTTCTTT. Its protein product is CASSVGTGFSEAFF.

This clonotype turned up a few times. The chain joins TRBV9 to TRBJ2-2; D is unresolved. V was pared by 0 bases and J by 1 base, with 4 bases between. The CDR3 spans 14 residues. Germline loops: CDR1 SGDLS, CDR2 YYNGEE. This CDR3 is CASSVVENTGELFF. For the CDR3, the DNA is TGTGCCAGCAGCGTAGTGGAGAACACCGGGGAGCTGTTTTTT.

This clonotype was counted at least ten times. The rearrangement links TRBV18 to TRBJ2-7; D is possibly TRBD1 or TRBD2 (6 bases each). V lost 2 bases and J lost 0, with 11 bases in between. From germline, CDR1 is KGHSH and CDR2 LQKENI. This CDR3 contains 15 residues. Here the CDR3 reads CASSPFGGHSYEQYF. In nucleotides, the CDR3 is TGTGCCAGCTCACCATTCGGGGGCCACTCCTACGAGCAGTACTTC.

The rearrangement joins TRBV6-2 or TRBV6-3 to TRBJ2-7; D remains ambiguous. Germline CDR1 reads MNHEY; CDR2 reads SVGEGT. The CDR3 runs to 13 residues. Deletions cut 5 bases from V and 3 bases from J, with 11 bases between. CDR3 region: CASSPDSDYEQYF. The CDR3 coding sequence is TGTGCCAGCAGTCCCGACTCAGACTACGAGCAGTACTTC.

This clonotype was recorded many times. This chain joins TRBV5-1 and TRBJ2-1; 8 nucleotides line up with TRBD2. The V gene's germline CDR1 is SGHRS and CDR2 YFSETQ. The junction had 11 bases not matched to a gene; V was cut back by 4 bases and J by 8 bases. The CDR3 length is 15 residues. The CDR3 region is CASSGGTSGYDEQFF. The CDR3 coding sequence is TGCGCCAGCAGCGGGGGGACTAGTGGTTACGATGAGCAGTTCTTC.

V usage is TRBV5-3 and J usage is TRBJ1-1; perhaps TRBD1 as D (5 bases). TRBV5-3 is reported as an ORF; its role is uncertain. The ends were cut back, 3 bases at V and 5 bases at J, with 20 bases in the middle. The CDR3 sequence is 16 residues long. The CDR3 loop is CARSCNRLPGGTEAFF. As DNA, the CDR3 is TGTGCCAGAAGCTGTAACAGGCTTCCGGGGGGTACTGAAGCTTTCTTT.